This passage covers 9 T cell receptor beta chains from one sample sequenced in a study of cytomegalovirus exposure and HLA in healthy donors. The PCR contained 60 Vbeta and 13 Jbeta primers. The protocol was immunoSEQ multiplex PCR, while the TCRdb copy is restricted to in-frame clones and leaves out a portion. In the table there are some 99,000 clones, roughly two thirds of which are singletons. Material for sequencing was PBMCs. The origin of the receptors is a female donor in good health and CMV-seronegative.

V usage is TRBV7-9 and J usage is TRBJ1-1; D is unclear. There are 11 residues in the CDR3. Per the germline V gene, CDR1 is SEHNR and CDR2 is FQNEAQ (reference sequence). V lost 7 bases and J lost 4, with 7 bases in between. CDR3 sequence reads: CASTGFTEAFF. CDR3 bases: TGTGCCAGCACGGGATTCACTGAAGCTTTCTTT.

This clone was detected a few times. For the CDR3, the DNA is TGTGCCAGTAGCCGAGCCGAGACAGACTGGGCCAACGTCCTGACTTTC. Its protein is CASSRAETDWANVLTF. The J gene is TRBJ2-6, the V gene TRBV19; perhaps TRBD1 as D (5 bases). The V gene's germline CDR1 is LNHDA and CDR2 SQIVND (reference sequence). Trimming removed 6 bases at V and 5 bases at J, with 17 bases between. The CDR3 totals 16 residues.

The rearrangement links TRBV27 to TRBJ1-2; D uncertain. CDR1 MNHEY and CDR2 SMNVEV come from the germline V gene (reference sequence). Trimming shortened V by 7 bases and J by 4 bases, and 13 bases separated the two germline ends. The CDR3 length is 13 residues. The CDR3 loop is CASTPGGSYGYTF. CDR3 coding DNA: TGTGCCAGCACTCCGGGAGGCTCCTATGGCTACACCTTC.

This clone turned up a few times. This chain links TRBV14 with TRBJ2-5, with a possible D match to TRBD2 (5 bases). The germline CDR1 and CDR2 sequences are SGHDN and FVKESK. V lost 1 base and J lost 4, with 13 bases in between. The CDR3 is 15 residues long. CDR3 DNA: TGTGCCAGCAGCCAAGCGGGGTACAGAGGAGAGACCCAGTACTTC. This codes for CASSQAGYRGETQYF.

The chain has TRBV11-3 and TRBJ1-6, with D possibly matching TRBD1 (6 bases). CDR1 SGHNT and CDR2 YENEEA come from the germline V gene. Trimming cost V 8 bases and J 6 bases, with 14 bases left between them. This CDR3 spans 14 amino acids. CDR3 nucleotides: TGTGCCAGCCACGGGGGGCAATCTAATTCACCCCTCCACTTT. Its protein is CASHGGQSNSPLHF.

This rearrangement joins TRBV5-1 to TRBJ1-5; a weak D match, TRBD1 (5 bases). Germline V gives CDR1 SGHRS, CDR2 YFSETQ. This CDR3 spans 14 amino acids. With 0 bases removed from V and 3 bases from J, the gap between germline ends came to 7 bases. CDR3 sequence: CASSLGQNNQPQHF. CDR3 coding DNA: TGCGCCAGCAGCTTGGGACAGAACAATCAGCCCCAGCATTTT.

The chain recombines TRBV14 with TRBJ2-1, with no clear D. Looked up from germline, CDR1 is SGHDN and CDR2 is FVKESK. The V end was cut by 5 bases, the J end by 4 bases, with 3 bases between. This CDR3 region has 11 residues. In nucleotides, the CDR3 is TGTGCCAGCAGCGTATACAATGAGCAGTTCTTC. It specifies CASSVYNEQFF.

The CDR3 region is CASSLDLAGGREQYF. CDR3 DNA: TGTGCCAGCAGCTTGGATCTAGCGGGAGGGCGCGAGCAGTACTTC. The rearrangement uses TRBV5-6 and TRBJ2-7; 12 bases line up with TRBD2. The CDR3 extends over 15 amino acids. Germline V gene data show CDR1 as SGHDT and CDR2 as YYEEEE. V shed 0 bases and J 6 bases; nucleotides not matched to a gene: 4. Together with reference TRBV5-6 and TRBJ2-7, the CDR3 gives the full variable domain: DAGVTQSPTHLIKTRGQQVTLRCSPKSGHDTVSWYQQALGQGPQFIFQYYEEEERQRGNFPDRFSGHQFPNYSSELNVNALLLGDSALYLCASSLDLAGGREQYFGPGTRLTVT.

This clone showed up just once. V gene TRBV27 combines with J gene TRBJ1-4, with D possibly matching TRBD1 (6 bases). Between the trimmed V and J ends, which lost 6 bases and 7 bases, there was a span of 18 bases. Germline CDR1 reads MNHEY; CDR2 reads SMNVEV (reference sequence). CDR3 length: 15 amino acids. CDR3: CASSLGGRTIEKLFF. The DNA for the CDR3 is TGTGCCAGCAGCCTAGGGGGAAGAACCATTGAAAAACTGTTTTTT.